The clone carrying this T cell receptor beta chain was observed a few times. Its antigen is currently unknown. This record comes from a study of T cells in Graves' hyperthyroidism and ophthalmopathy. Study information: Peripheral blood sampling occurred at initial diagnosis, before any treatment. Study-wide results and caveats: Most thyroid clonotypes expanded above 0.001 were also detected in blood.

Inclusion characteristics of ophthalmopathy patients comprised a Clinical Activity Score of at least 3, a NOSPECS grade of at least 4, and duration under 3 months. The study left out patients who had uncontrolled infection, other autoimmune disease, pregnancy or lactation. CDR3 length: 16 amino acids. The V gene's germline CDR1 is KGHSH and CDR2 LQKENI. V dropped 5 bases and J dropped 3 bases, with 16 bases sitting between them. TCR beta CDR3 sequences were amplified from RNA transcripts. First-round RT-PCR targeting the TCR CDR3 was performed with the HTBI primer set. TCRdb re-analysed the multiplex PCR reads in MiXCR, keeping a single row per CDR3 protein. The table records a few hundred thousand distinct CDR3 sequences, over 15% of them present only once.

The receptor was derived from a woman between 18 and 30 years old with Graves' ophthalmopathy. The material sequenced was blood. This rearrangement joins TRBV18 to TRBJ2-2; D ambiguous. The CDR3 spells CASSTAERLYTGELFF. The CDR3 nucleotides read TGTGCCAGCTCAACCGCGGAGAGGTTGTACACCGGGGAGCTGTTTTTT.